The 14 T cell receptor beta chains in this list originate from one sample, sequenced in a study of post-analysis software for immune sequencing data. Study-wide findings and caveats: There were five TRBV segments more frequent in patients than controls, and TRBV5-6, TRBV5-1 and TRBV20-1 were among them.

The antigens for these receptors are not known. Built from TCR beta cDNA, the libraries had unique molecular identifiers in them. A single record per CDR3 protein comes from TCRdb applying MiXCR to the PCR reads. The sample shows about 540,000 distinct CDR3 sequences, roughly 34% of them seen only once. Sequencing was performed on blood. These receptors were collected from a girl aged 2-17 years with multiple sclerosis.

This clonotype was observed many times. This rearrangement joins TRBV5-1 to TRBJ2-5, with a tentative D call TRBD1 (6 bases). The V gene's germline CDR1 is SGHRS and CDR2 YFSETQ. V shed 4 bases and J shed 0 bases, with 10 bases lying between them. The CDR3 runs to 14 residues. CDR3 sequence reads: CASSPRTDQETQYF. DNA for the CDR3: TGCGCCAGCAGCCCTAGGACAGACCAAGAGACCCAGTACTTC.

This clonotype appeared a few times. This chain links TRBV6-5 with TRBJ2-3, with D unclear. The V gene's germline CDR1 is MNHEY and CDR2 SVGAGI. The CDR3 length is 14 residues. Trimming shortened V by 5 bases and J by 4 bases, and 13 bases separated the two germline ends. The DNA for the CDR3 is TGTGCCAGCAGTAAACCAACGGGTGCAGATACGCAGTATTTT. Protein: CASSKPTGADTQYF.

This clonotype has only a few counts. V gene TRBV5-6 combines with J gene TRBJ1-2, with 8 bases matching TRBD1. CDR1 and CDR2 (germline): SGHDT, YYEEEE. The CDR3 runs to 13 residues. V dropped 2 bases and J dropped 8; count of bases not matched to a gene: 5. CDR3 sequence (DNA): TGTGCCAGCAGCTTACCAGGGGGCGGAGGCTACACCTTC. It yields the protein CASSLPGGGGYTF. Looking up the rest from reference TRBV5-6 and TRBJ1-2 gives the full variable domain: DAGVTQSPTHLIKTRGQQVTLRCSPKSGHDTVSWYQQALGQGPQFIFQYYEEEERQRGNFPDRFSGHQFPNYSSELNVNALLLGDSALYLCASSLPGGGGYTFGSGTRLTVV.

The sample holds a few counts of this clonotype. The chain recombines TRBV20-1 with TRBJ2-3; D might be TRBD2 (6 bases). Germline CDR1 and CDR2: DFQATT and SNEGSKA (reference sequence). V was cut by 4 bases and J by 2 bases, with 13 bases left in between. The CDR3 totals 14 residues. The CDR3 protein is CSANRDSNTDTQYF. The CDR3, as DNA: TGCAGTGCTAACCGGGACTCAAACACAGATACGCAGTATTTT.

This clonotype has at least ten counts. One end of the junction does not line up with germline, which may come from a read error. The rearrangement joins TRBV10-3 to TRBJ2-3; no clear D gene. Germline V gene lookup returns CDR1 ENHRY and CDR2 SYGVKD. The CDR3 extends over 12 amino acids. In nucleotides, the CDR3 is TGTGCCATCAGTGACGTAACAGAAACGCAGTATTTT. It translates to CAISDVTETQYF.

The chain uses TRBV20-1 and TRBJ1-5; weak D call: TRBD1 (6 bases). V was pared by 5 bases and J by 6 bases, with 23 bases between. CDR3 length equals 16 residues. Germline-derived CDR1 and CDR2 are DFQATT and SNEGSKA (reference sequence). DNA of the CDR3: TGCAGTGCTCGCACTCTCACAGGGTCAGGAGGTCAGCCCCAGCATTTT. Translated: CSARTLTGSGGQPQHF.

The CDR3 region has the DNA TGTGCCAGCAGCTCCCTCGACAGGGGAGAGCCCCAGCATTTT. Its translation: CASSSLDRGEPQHF. This chain uses TRBV5-6 with TRBJ1-5, with 8 bases aligning to TRBD1. V was clipped by 3 bases and J by 8 bases; unmatched bases: 7. Germline CDR1 and CDR2: SGHDT and YYEEEE. CDR3 size: 14 residues.

This CDR3 is CSASGGFGTEAFF. The CDR3 nucleotides are TGCAGTGCTAGCGGGGGCTTCGGGACTGAAGCTTTCTTT. The chain joins TRBV20-1 to TRBJ1-1, with a possible D match to TRBD1 (6 bases). V was shortened by 3 bases and J by 5 bases, with 13 bases between the two germline ends. Germline V gene data show CDR1 as DFQATT and CDR2 as SNEGSKA (reference sequence). This CDR3 has 13 residues.

This clonotype appeared a few times. The chain links TRBV11-2 to TRBJ1-5; D is ambiguous. With 5 bases removed from V and 0 bases from J, the gap between germline ends came to 11 bases. Germline CDR1 SGHAT, CDR2 FQNNGV. The CDR3 covers 15 residues. CDR3 coding DNA: TGTGCCAGCAGCGCCCGCGGCTATAGCAATCAGCCCCAGCATTTT. This encodes CASSARGYSNQPQHF.

This sequence joins TRBV10-2 and TRBJ2-7; 7 bases agree with TRBD1. Germline V gene data show CDR1 as WSHSY and CDR2 as SAAADI. The CDR3 is 14 residues long. J was trimmed by 0 bases and V by 3 bases; bases with no gene match: 2. The CDR3 DNA is TGCGCCAGCAGTGACAGGGGGTCCTCCTACGAGCAGTACTTC. Protein: CASSDRGSSYEQYF.

V gene TRBV20-1 combines with J gene TRBJ1-2; the D is unclear. Trimming shortened V by 1 base and J by 7 bases, and 16 bases separated the two germline ends. This CDR3 has 14 residues. The germline CDR1 and CDR2 sequences are DFQATT and SNEGSKA (reference sequence). The chain's CDR3 is CSARGSGRMGGYTF. For the CDR3, the DNA is TGCAGTGCTAGAGGGTCGGGGAGGATGGGTGGCTACACCTTC.

The gene calls are TRBV24-1 and TRBJ2-5; TRBD2 agrees at 8 bases. The trim removed 5 bases at V and 1 base at J, leaving 2 bases unmatched. Germline V lookup: CDR1 KGHDR, CDR2 SFDVKD. The CDR3 contains 14 residues. CDR3 amino acids: CATSVSGGQETQYF. CDR3 DNA sequence: TGTGCCACCAGTGTAAGCGGGGGCCAAGAGACCCAGTACTTC.

The chain links TRBV7-3 to TRBJ2-6, with 7 bases matching TRBD1. The germline CDR1 and CDR2 sequences are SGHTA and FQGTGA. CDR3 length: 15 residues. V shed 3 bases and J 5 bases; nucleotides not matched to a gene: 4. The CDR3 protein is CASSFGTEWANVLTF. The CDR3 DNA follows: TGTGCCAGCAGCTTCGGGACAGAGTGGGCCAACGTCCTGACTTTC.

This chain joins TRBV10-3 and TRBJ2-2; 8 bases align to TRBD1. The J segment lost 5 bases and the V segment lost 3 bases, leaving 14 bases of the junction unmatched. Germline V gene data show CDR1 as ENHRY and CDR2 as SYGVKD. This CDR3 comprises 18 residues. The CDR3 here is CAISDTRGHGDQTGELFF. The CDR3 bases are TGTGCCATCAGTGATACCAGGGGGCACGGGGATCAGACCGGGGAGCTGTTTTTT.